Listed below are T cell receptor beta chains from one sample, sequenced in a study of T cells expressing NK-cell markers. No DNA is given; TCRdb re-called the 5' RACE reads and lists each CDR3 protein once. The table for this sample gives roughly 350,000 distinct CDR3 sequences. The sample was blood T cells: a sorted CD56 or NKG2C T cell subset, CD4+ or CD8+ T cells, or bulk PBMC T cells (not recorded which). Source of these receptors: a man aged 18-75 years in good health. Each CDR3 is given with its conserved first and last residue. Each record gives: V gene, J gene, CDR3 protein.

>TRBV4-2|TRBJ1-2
CASSQVRQGSGHGYTF
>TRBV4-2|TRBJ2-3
CASSQDPDRAGGTDTQYF
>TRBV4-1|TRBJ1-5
CASSQDWTGGVQPQHF
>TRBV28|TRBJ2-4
CASSPRGVRVIAKNIQYF
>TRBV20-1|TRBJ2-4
CSARNRELAKNIQYF
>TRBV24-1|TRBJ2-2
CATSDPRGSGELFF
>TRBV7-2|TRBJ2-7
CASSLDGTAYEQYF
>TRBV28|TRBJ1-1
CASSLSRAANTEAFF
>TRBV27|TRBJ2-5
CASSRHQGIRETQYF
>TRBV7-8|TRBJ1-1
CASSPSVPGWTEAFF
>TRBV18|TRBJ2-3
CASSTGEEHTQYF
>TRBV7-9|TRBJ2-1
CASSFQATSSEQFF
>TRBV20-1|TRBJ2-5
CSARDPTSVFGTQYF
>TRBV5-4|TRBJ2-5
CASSLGQPEETQYF
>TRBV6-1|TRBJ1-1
CASWRGGRNTEAFF
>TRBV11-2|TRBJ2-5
CASSFRGNAQETQYF
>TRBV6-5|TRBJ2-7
CASSYSGRVGEQYF
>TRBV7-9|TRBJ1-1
CASSTGQYNTEAFF
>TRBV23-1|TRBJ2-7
CASSQMTGETYEQYF
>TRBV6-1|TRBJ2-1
CASSRGVRSNNEQFF
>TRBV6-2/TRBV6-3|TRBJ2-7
CASSYSSTGALEQYF
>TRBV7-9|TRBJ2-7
CATDTYSYEQYF
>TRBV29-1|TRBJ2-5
CSPALGSTQYF
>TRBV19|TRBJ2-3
CASSSGLAGIGLADTQYF
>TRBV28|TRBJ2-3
CASSVAGARTDTQYF
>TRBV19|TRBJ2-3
CASNPTSTDTQYF
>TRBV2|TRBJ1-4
CASRTGGREKLFF
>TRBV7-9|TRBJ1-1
CASSLDQGTINTEAFF
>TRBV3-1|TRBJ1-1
CASSQDKGGAHWGTEAFF
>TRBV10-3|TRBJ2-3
CAISEGTATSTDTQYF
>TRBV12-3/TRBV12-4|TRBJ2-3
CASSYKTSGSDTQYF
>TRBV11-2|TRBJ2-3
CASSYQQFTDTQYF
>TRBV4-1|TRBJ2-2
CASPPKDRGAPGELFF
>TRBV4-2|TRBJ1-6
CASSQDWTGSNSPLHF
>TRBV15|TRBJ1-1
CATSRDQRQNEAFF
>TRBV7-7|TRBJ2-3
CASGPGGNTDTQYF
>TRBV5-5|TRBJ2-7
CASSFWTASYEQYF
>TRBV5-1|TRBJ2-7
CASSREYISYEQYF